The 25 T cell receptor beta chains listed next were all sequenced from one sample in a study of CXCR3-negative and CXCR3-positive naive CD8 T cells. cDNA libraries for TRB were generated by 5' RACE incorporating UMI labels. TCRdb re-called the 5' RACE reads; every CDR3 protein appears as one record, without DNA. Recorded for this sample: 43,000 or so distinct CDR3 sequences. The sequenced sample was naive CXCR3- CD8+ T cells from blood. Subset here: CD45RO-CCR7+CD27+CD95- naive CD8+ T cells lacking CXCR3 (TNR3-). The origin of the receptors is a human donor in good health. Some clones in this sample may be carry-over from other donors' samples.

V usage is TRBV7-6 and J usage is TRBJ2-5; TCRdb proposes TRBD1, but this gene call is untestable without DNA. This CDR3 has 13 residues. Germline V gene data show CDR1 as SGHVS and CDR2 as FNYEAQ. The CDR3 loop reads CASTQGTEETQYF.

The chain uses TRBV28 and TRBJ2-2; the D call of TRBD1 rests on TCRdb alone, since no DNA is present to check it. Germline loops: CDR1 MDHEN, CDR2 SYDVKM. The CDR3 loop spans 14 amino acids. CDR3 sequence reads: CASSVRDVPGELFF.

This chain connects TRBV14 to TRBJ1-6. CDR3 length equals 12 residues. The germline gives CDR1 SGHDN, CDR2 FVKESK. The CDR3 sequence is CASSPHDSPLHF.

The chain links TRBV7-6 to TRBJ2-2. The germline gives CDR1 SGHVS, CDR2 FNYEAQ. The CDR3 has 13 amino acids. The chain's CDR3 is CASSLARTGELFF.

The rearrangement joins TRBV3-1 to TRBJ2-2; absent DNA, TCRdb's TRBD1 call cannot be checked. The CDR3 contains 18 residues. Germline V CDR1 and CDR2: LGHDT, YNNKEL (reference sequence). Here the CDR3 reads CASSQVRDSYTGSGELFF.

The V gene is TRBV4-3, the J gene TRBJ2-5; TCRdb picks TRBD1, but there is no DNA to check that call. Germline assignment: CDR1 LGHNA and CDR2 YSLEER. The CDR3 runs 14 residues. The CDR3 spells CASSQGGEYETQYF.

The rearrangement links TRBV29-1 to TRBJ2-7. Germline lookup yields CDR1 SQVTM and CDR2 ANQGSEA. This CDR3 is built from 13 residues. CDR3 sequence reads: CSVEDHQSYEQYF.

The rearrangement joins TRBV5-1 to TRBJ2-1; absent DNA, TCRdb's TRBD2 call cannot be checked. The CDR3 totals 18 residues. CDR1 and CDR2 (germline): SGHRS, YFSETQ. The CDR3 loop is CASSLRGTSGGPYNEQFF. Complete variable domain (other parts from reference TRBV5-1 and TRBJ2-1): KAGVTQTPRYLIKTRGQQVTLSCSPISGHRSVSWYQQTPGQGLQFLFEYFSETQRNKGNFPGRFSGRQFSNSRSEMNVSTLELGDSALYLCASSLRGTSGGPYNEQFFGPGTRLTVL.

The CDR3 spells CASSSTGQEQYF. The chain recombines TRBV5-1 with TRBJ2-7; TCRdb proposes TRBD1, but this gene call is untestable without DNA. The germline CDR1 and CDR2 sequences are SGHRS and YFSETQ. CDR3 length equals 12 residues.

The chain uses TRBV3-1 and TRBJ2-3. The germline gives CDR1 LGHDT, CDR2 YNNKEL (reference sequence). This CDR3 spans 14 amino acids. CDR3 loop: CASSQQVFTDTQYF.

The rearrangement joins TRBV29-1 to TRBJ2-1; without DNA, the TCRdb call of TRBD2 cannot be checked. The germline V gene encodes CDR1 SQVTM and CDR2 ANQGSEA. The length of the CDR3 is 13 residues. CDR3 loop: CSARLAGYNEQFF.

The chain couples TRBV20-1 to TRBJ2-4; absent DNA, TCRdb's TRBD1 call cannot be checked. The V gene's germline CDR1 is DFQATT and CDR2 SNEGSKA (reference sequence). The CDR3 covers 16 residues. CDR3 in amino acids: CSARVSVSGPKNIQYF.

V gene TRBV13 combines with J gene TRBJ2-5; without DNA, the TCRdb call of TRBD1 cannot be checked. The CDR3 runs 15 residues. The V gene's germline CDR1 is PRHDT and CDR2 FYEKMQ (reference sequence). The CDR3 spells CASSPGTGGTETQYF.

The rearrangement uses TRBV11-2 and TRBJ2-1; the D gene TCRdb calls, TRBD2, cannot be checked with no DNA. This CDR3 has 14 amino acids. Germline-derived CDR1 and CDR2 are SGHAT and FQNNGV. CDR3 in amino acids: CASSFNSGGREQFF.

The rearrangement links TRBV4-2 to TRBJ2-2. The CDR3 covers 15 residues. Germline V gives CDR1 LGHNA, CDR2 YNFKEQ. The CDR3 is CASSQDLPNTGELFF.

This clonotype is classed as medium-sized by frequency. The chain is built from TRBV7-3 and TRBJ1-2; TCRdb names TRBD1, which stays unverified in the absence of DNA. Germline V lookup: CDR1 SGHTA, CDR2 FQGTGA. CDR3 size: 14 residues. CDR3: CASSLGPGNYGYTF. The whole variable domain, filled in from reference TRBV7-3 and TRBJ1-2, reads GAGVSQTPSNKVTEKGKYVELRCDPISGHTALYWYRQSLGQGPEFLIYFQGTGAADDSGLPNDRFFAVRPEGSVSTLKIQRTERGDSAVYLCASSLGPGNYGYTFGSGTRLTVV.

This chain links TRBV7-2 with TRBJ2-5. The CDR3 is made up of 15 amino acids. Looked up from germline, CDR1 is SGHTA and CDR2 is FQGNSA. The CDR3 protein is CASSLDSSRTETQYF.

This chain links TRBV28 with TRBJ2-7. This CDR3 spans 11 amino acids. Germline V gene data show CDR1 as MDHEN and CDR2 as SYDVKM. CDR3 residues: CASSLLNEQYF.

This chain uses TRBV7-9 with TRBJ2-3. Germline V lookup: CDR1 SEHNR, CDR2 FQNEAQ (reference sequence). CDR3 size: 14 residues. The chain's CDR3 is CASSGESITDTQYF.

The CDR3 reads CASTNWESYEQYF. The gene calls are TRBV12-3 or TRBV12-4 and TRBJ2-7. The CDR3 contains 13 residues.

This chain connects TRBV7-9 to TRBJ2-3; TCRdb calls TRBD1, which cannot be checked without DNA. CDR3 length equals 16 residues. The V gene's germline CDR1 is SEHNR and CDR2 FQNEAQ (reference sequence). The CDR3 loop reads CASSLRDRDTTDTQYF.

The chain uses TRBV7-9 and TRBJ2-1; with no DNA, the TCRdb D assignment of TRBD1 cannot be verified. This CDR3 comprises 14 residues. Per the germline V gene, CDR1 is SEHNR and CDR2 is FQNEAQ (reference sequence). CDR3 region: CASSLVSNSGQGFF.

CDR3 amino acids: CASSQSRQITDTQYF. The rearrangement links TRBV23-1 to TRBJ2-3. TRBV23-1 is annotated as an ORF whose role is uncertain. CDR3 length: 15 amino acids.

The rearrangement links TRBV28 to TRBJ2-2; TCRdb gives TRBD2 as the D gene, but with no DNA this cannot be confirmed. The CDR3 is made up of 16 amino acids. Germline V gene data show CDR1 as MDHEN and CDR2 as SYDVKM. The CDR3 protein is CASSLPLGGWTGELFF.

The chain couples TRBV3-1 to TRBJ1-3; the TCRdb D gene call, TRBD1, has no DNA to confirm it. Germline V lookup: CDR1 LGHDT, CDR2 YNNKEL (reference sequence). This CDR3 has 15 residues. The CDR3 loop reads CASSQYRDTGNTIYF.